This T cell receptor (beta chain) was recorded in a study of cytomegalovirus exposure and HLA in healthy donors (TCRdb year 2017). With respect to the entire study: An earlier analysis of 550 to 700 of the donors reported approximately 270 Gb of sequence data and around 120 million unique TCR beta sequences from approximately 180 million T cells. An early release covering roughly 600 HLA-typed donors comprised about 300 gigabases of sequencing data and tens of millions of unique TCR sequences. Of the approximately 400 genotyped donors, about 84% fell in the genetic ancestry cluster associated with self-reported Caucasian donors. The aim of the study was to test whether cataloging public T cell receptors could identify signatures of past pathogen exposure. The study used immunosequencing to profile the T cell repertoires of approximately 630 subjects and linked those repertoires to cytomegalovirus serostatus. In addition to the first cohort of 666 subjects, a separate validation cohort of approximately 120 different subjects was used. To predict cytomegalovirus infection status, the study combined high-throughput TCR immunosequencing, statistical association of individual TCRs with disease status, and machine learning. A later analysis re-examined previously published TCR beta repertoires from about 700 donors and added high-resolution HLA genotyping to investigate patterns of TCR occurrence. Rather than drawing on any new phenotypic data, the later analysis identified candidate immune exposures from TCR beta sequences and the way those sequences occurred across donors. An earlier analysis of 500 to 750 of the donors applied high-throughput TCR beta sequencing to assess whether each TCR beta V gene segment acted as functional or pseudogenic. Donor age, sex, ethnicity and CMV serostatus were collected together with the repertoire data. A later genetic analysis took genome-wide SNP genotypes for about three fifths of the 666 donors and used that subset as a discovery cohort. All discovery cohort repertoires had been generated using a single sequencing platform. Class I and class II HLA loci were covered by the typing at four-digit resolution. The number of donors typed differed by locus, with roughly 629-640 for A, B, C, DRB1 and DQB1, around 500 for DQA1, 606 for DPA1, and some 440 for DPB1. Four to six DR-DQ haplotypes were handled as single units for association and clustering, since linkage in the cohort was strong. Among about 410 genotyped donors of the cohort, an average of around 250,000 unique TCR beta nucleotide sequences was sequenced per donor, of which about 19% were non-productive.

The cohort was made up of 650 to 700 healthy bone marrow donors. At the time of sampling, all cohort members were nominally healthy, though unrecorded immune exposures were likely present. The donor was CMV seronegative and belonged to the group of 350 or so seronegative cohort members. A peripheral blood sample was provided by each donor, and peripheral blood mononuclear cells were used for TCR beta sequencing. The Qiagen DNeasy Blood Extraction Kit was used to extract genomic DNA from the blood cell samples. Libraries came from the immunoSEQ multiplex PCR assay. For the multiplex PCR, a mixture combining 60 forward primers for TCR Vbeta segments and 13 reverse primers for TCR Jbeta segments was used. The CDR3 region of rearranged TCR beta genes was amplified from genomic DNA with a multiplex PCR assay. The Illumina HiSeq System was used to sequence the amplified TCR beta libraries as 87-base-pair reads. Turning to the authors' computational methods: Across the 670 or so repertoires, a later analysis counted tens of millions of unique TCR beta chains, roughly 11 million of which were shared by at least two donors. A nearest-neighbor algorithm error-corrected the raw reads and collapsed the reads into unique sequences, merging closely related sequences to remove PCR and sequencing errors. To assign V, D and J gene segments, CDR3 sequences were aligned to IMGT reference sequences. For a sequence to be retained, a match of at least six nucleotides to both a V gene segment and a J gene segment was required. Rearrangements were called productive when the CDR3 lacked stop codons and stayed in frame with V and J; all others were non-productive. Following IMGT convention, CDR3 was defined as the stretch from the second conserved V-encoded cysteine up to the conserved J-encoded phenylalanine. The earlier analysis of 550 to 650 of the donors excluded any sequence lacking an unambiguous match to a single V gene segment. An earlier analysis of 500 to 600 of the donors classified V segments as functional when productive rearrangements were above 56.7% and as segregating when the standard deviation between donors was above 5%. A statistical classification framework was built to diagnose cytomegalovirus status from the catalog of TCR beta chain sequences. V and J gene assignment, in a later analysis, came from comparing TCR nucleotide sequences with IMGT/GENE-DB human TR gene sequences. In a later analysis, CDR3 sequences and most-parsimonious VDJ recombination scenarios were assigned using the TCRdist pipeline. In a later analysis, every TCR beta chain was defined by the combination of its CDR3 amino acid sequence and its V-gene family, and reads without a unique V-gene family were dropped. A later analysis removed roughly 590 highly shared, low-generation-probability nucleotide sequences to deal with suspected cross-contamination and a sequencing artifact. For each public chain, a later analysis derived a clonal expansion index from normalized ranks of inferred template counts within each repertoire. In a later analysis, generation probabilities were computed using a VDJ recombination model fitted to out-of-frame rearrangements, and the results were checked against IGoR. Hypergeometric tests were used in a later analysis to score TCR-TCR, TCR-HLA and TCR-CMV co-occurrence, with a repertoire-size bias correction applied to the TCR pairs. False discovery rates were estimated in a later analysis by permuting HLA or CMV assignments 20 times. In a later analysis, co-occurring TCRs were grouped with DBSCAN, and TCRdist sequence similarity was added when clustering was performed within HLA-allele-positive subsets. Co-occurrence clustering excluded repertoires with fewer than 30,000 or more than 120,000 public chains, plus five with anomalous nucleotide sharing. TCRdb retrieved this table from immuneACCESS and kept in-frame rearrangements only. Not all clones are present; in checked studies, unresolved V genes account for under half, and no reason is known for the remainder. The V and J calls and clone size were taken over from that table, and D and trimming were inferred from the DNA. Within this sample are approximately 120,000 clones, with 65% to 85% of them counted one time only. More than 0.95% of the sample lies in the top ten.

The paper as a whole reports these results and caveats: For the cohort, immune exposure information was limited to CMV serostatus. Because HLA typing was missing for some donors at each locus, association tests included only the typed subset. The classifier was reported to diagnose cytomegalovirus status with high specificity and sensitivity in both the original and validation cohorts. Compared with the roughly 720-donor mean, donors in an Asian-associated ancestry cluster had fewer N-insertions in productive TCRs, according to a later genetic analysis. The study listed approximately 160 TCR beta chains as associated with cytomegalovirus. A later analysis found that most CMV-associated TCR beta chains appeared HLA-restricted, with HLA associations seemingly driven largely by CMV exposure. Presence/absence analyses assumed roughly uniform sequencing depth across donors, an assumption that may not hold. The earlier analysis of approximately 560 of the donors excluded approximately 15 rarely observed V segments, including chromosome 9 orphons, because counts were too low. Most TCR sequences were observed very rarely across donors, whereas some public TCRs were present in many individuals. Three of the identified cytomegalovirus-associated TCR beta chains were confirmed in vitro to be specific for cytomegalovirus antigens. In a later genetic analysis, a missense DCLRE1C variant was associated with V-gene and J-gene trimming of TCR beta chains, and the association was replicated in an independent cohort. Compared with equally common non-associated chains, HLA-associated TCR beta chains in a later analysis were more clonally expanded and had lower generation probabilities. A further reported finding was that TCR beta sequences accurately predicted the HLA-A and HLA-B alleles for most subjects in the first cohort. The authors suggested that the approach could potentially be extended to other disease states and immunological phenotypes. A later analysis reported that several top co-occurrence clusters appeared linked to parvovirus B19, influenza, CMV and Epstein-Barr virus. The 87-base-pair reads could not distinguish some IMGT-functional V segments, including TRBV6-2 and TRBV6-3, so those segments were excluded. Strong co-occurrence of HLA alleles, especially DR and DQ, made assigning TCR associations to individual alleles difficult. In this cohort, only TCR beta chains were sequenced, and detectable features were limited by the absence of alpha or paired-chain data. In a later analysis, more than 15,000 TCR beta sequences were associated with specific HLA alleles at a false discovery rate of 0.05. In an earlier analysis of around 600 of the donors, most TCR beta V segments were observed in productive rearrangements about 90% or about 30% of the time, broadly matching IMGT annotations. The sequencing pipeline was judged likely to have produced a cluster of highly shared sequence variants as a technical artifact. Correlated functional status among segregating V segments might be attributable to linkage disequilibrium, but an unknown experimental factor could not be ruled out. In a later analysis, TCR association rates were found to vary across HLA loci, with the most associated TCRs seen for DRB1 alleles and the fewest for HLA-C alleles.

The CDR3 runs 13 residues from the cysteine to the phenylalanine. Kept here is only the CDR3 DNA, which spans 39 bases and is read in frame from base 1. The germline V gene provides CDR1 SGHNT and CDR2 YENEEA. Compared with germline, V lacks 1 base and J lacks 9 bases; bases without a gene match: 6. As to this clone: The antigen it binds to is not known. No clone much larger than this one lies a single base away; base qualities are absent.

This receptor was identified in a man between 45 and 60 years old in good health and CMV-seronegative. Sequenced: PBMCs. The V gene is TRBV11-3 and the J gene is TRBJ2-7; 7 bases in the junction line up with TRBD1. The CDR3 region reads CASSLAAAGGQYF. DNA sequence: TGTGCCAGCAGCTTAGCTGCCGCAGGGGGGCAGTACTTC.